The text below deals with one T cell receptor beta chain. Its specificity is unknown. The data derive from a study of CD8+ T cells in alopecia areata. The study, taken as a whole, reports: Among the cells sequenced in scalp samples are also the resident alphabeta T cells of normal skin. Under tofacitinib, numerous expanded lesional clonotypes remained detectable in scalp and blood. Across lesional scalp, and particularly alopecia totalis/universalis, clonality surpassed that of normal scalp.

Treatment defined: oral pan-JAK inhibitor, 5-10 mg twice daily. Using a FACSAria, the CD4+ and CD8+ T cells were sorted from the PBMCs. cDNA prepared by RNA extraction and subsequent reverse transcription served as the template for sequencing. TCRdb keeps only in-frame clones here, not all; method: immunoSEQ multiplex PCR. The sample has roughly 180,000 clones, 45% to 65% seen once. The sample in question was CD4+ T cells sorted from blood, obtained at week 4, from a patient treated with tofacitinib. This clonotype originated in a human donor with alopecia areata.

CDR3 sequence: CSARSRYGYTF. The DNA of the CDR3 is TGCAGTGCTAGGTCGAGATATGGCTACACCTTC. The chain employs TRBV20-1 and TRBJ1-2; no reliable D call. Germline V gene sequence: CDR1 DFQATT, CDR2 SNEGSKA (reference sequence). Trimming took 3 bases from V and 5 from J, leaving 7 bases between them. The length of the CDR3 is 11 residues.